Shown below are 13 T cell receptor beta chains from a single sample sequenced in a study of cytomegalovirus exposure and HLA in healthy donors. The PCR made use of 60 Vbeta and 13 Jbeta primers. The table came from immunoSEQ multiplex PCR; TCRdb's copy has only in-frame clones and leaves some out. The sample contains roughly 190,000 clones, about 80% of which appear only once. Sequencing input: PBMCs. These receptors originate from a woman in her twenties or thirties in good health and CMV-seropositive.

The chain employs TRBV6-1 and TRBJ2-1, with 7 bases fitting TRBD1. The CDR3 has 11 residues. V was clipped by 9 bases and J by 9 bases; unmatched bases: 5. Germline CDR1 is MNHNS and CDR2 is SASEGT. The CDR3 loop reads CARTGSGEQFF. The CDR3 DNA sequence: TGTGCCAGGACAGGGTCGGGTGAGCAGTTCTTC.

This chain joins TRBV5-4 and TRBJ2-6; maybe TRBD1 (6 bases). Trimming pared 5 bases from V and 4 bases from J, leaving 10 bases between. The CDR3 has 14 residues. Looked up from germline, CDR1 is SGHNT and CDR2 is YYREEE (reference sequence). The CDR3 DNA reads TGTGCCAGCAGACAGGGAGCCGGGGCCAACGTCCTGACTTTC. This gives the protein CASRQGAGANVLTF.

The CDR3: CASRMTGSSGANVLTF. The CDR3 bases are TGTGCCAGCAGGATGACAGGGAGCTCTGGGGCCAACGTCCTGACTTTC. V and J are TRBV7-3 and TRBJ2-6, with 7 bases matching TRBD1. V gave up 6 bases and J gave up 0 bases; unmatched junction bases: 5. This CDR3 is built from 16 residues. The germline V gene encodes CDR1 SGHTA and CDR2 FQGTGA.

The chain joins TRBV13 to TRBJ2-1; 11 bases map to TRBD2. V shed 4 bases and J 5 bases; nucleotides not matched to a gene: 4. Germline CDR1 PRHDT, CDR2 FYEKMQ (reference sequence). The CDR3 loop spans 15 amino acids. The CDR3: CASSSGTSGNNEQFF. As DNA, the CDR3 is TGTGCCAGCAGCTCCGGGACTAGCGGCAACAATGAGCAGTTCTTC. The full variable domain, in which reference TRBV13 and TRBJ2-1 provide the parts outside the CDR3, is AAGVIQSPRHLIKEKRETATLKCYPIPRHDTVYWYQQGPGQDPQFLISFYEKMQSDKGSIPDRFSAQQFSDYHSELNMSSLELGDSALYFCASSSGTSGNNEQFFGPGTRLTVL.

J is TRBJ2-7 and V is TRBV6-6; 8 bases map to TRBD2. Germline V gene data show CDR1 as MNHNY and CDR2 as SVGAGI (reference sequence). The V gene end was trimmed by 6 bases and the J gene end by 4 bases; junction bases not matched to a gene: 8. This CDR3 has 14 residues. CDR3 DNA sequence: TGTGCCAGCAGCCGCCGGGAGGGCCGGTACGAGCAGTACTTC. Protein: CASSRREGRYEQYF.

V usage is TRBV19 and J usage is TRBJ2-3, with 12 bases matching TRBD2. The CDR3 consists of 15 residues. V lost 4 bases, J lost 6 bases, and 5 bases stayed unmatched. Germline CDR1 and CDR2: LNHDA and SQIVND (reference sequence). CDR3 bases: TGTGCCAGTAGTACGGGGACTAGCGGGTGGGATACGCAGTATTTT. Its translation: CASSTGTSGWDTQYF.

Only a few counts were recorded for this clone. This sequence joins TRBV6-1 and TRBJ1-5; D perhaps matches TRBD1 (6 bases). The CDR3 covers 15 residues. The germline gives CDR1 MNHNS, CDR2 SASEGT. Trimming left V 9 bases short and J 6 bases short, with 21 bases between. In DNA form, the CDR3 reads TGTGCCAGGGGAGGGGGGGCCGGGTCGGTTCAGCCCCAGCATTTT. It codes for CARGGGAGSVQPQHF.

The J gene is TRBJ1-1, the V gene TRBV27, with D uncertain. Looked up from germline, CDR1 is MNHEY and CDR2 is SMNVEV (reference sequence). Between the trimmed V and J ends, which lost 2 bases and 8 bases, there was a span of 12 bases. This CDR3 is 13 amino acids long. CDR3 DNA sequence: TGTGCCAGCAGTTTAGTGATGAGCCAAGAAGCTTTCTTT. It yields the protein CASSLVMSQEAFF.

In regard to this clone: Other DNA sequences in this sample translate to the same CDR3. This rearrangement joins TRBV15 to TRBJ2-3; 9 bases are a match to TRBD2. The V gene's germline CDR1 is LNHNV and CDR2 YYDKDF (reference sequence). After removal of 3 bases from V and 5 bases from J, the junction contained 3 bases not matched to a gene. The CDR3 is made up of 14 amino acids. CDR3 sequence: CATSSAGGQDTQYF. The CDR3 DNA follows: TGTGCCACCAGCAGCGCGGGGGGGCAAGATACGCAGTATTTT. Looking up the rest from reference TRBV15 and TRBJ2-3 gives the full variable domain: DAMVIQNPRYQVTQFGKPVTLSCSQTLNHNVMYWYQQKSSQAPKLLFHYYDKDFNNEADTPDNFQSRRPNTSFCFLDIRSPGLGDTAMYLCATSSAGGQDTQYFGPGTRLTVL.

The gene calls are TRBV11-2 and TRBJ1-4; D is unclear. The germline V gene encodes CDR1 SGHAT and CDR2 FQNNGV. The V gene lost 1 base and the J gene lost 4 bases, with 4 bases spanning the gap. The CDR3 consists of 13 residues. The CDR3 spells CASSLGSNEKLFF. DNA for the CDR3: TGTGCCAGCAGCTTAGGGAGTAATGAAAAACTGTTTTTT.

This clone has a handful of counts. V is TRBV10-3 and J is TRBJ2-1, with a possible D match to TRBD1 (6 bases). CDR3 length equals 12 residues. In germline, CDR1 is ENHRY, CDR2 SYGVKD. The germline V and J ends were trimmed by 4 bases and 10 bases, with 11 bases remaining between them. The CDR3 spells CAISGGGNEQFF. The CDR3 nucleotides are TGTGCCATCAGTGGAGGGGGAAACGAGCAGTTCTTC.

This CDR3 is CASSLDSSNQPQHF. The CDR3 coding sequence is TGCGCCAGCAGCTTGGACAGTAGCAATCAGCCCCAGCATTTT. This rearrangement joins TRBV5-1 to TRBJ1-5; no clear D. The CDR3 is 14 amino acids. Trimming removed 0 bases at V and 0 bases at J, with 4 bases between. Germline CDR1 reads SGHRS; CDR2 reads YFSETQ.

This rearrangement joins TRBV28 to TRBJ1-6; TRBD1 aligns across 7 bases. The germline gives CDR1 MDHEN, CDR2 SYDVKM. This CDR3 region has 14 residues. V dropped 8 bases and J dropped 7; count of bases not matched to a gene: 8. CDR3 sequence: CASEGQAGNSPLHF. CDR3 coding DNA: TGTGCCAGCGAAGGACAGGCTGGAAATTCACCCCTCCACTTT.